The rows below give T cell receptor beta chains drawn from one sample of a study of T-cell reconstitution after alpha-beta-depleted transplantation in children. TCRdb analysed the PCR reads with MiXCR anew, one entry per CDR3 protein. The sample has approximately 650,000 distinct CDR3 sequences, around 13% seen once. The source material was PBMCs, sampled before TCRalphabeta/CD19-depleted stem cell transplant. The receptors were sampled from a girl aged 2 to 9 with congenital amegakaryocytic thrombocytopenia, due to receive a stem cell transplant. CDR3s include the opening cysteine and the closing phenylalanine or tryptophan. Clone size is given for some rows only: seen once, a few or many times, or a class if the clone is expanded.

v_call	j_call	clone_size	cdr3_aa
TRBV20-1	TRBJ2-7	few	CSARGPRDYEQYF
TRBV20-1	TRBJ1-3	many	CSARTGAGNTIYF
TRBV12-3/TRBV12-4	TRBJ2-1	many	CASTPSSSSYNEQFF
TRBV12-3/TRBV12-4	TRBJ2-5	-	CASKANNQETQYF
TRBV4-1	TRBJ2-1	many	CASSQESGRLAGGQYNEQFF
TRBV7-8	TRBJ2-1	-	CASSSRPTLGSGNEQFF
TRBV9	TRBJ2-1	many	CASSGRQGAGNEQFF
TRBV5-1	TRBJ1-1	many	CASSFTENTEAFF
TRBV11-2	TRBJ2-3	many	CASSLEDVNTQYF
TRBV27	TRBJ2-7	few	CASSLFRATFEQYF
TRBV27	TRBJ2-3	many	CASSSLGDTQYF
TRBV5-1	TRBJ2-7	few	CASSPPSWLDYEQYF
TRBV12-3/TRBV12-4	TRBJ1-5	many	CASSWGTVMRPQHF
TRBV10-3	TRBJ2-1	-	CAITDPTGESSYNEQFF
TRBV12-3/TRBV12-4	TRBJ1-1	-	CASTGGNTEAFF
TRBV30	TRBJ1-1	-	CAWRDRDTEAFF
TRBV2	TRBJ2-7	many	CASSVGTPEQYF
TRBV29-1	TRBJ2-3	many	CSVGLDTQYF
TRBV19	TRBJ2-3	few	CASSNPAGLTDTQYF
TRBV7-8	TRBJ2-7	few	CASSSVWDIYEQYF
TRBV5-1	TRBJ2-7	-	CASSLAGASEQYF
TRBV27	TRBJ1-1	many	CASSFSTRGNTEAFF
TRBV5-1	TRBJ1-1	-	CASSPGSEGKTFF
TRBV2	TRBJ2-1	many	CASSELTSGSGEQFF
TRBV20-1	TRBJ2-7	many	CSARTAVTYEQYF
TRBV7-9	TRBJ2-5	-	CASNSGRVKETQYF
TRBV6-2/TRBV6-3	TRBJ1-1	-	CASGPSVSTEAFF
TRBV7-8	TRBJ2-5	few	CASSLATGGLDQETQYF